This T cell receptor (beta chain) was sequenced in a study of OX40 agonist ivuxolimab in advanced cancers. Study-level results: Normalized T-cell clonal expansion was also low in some nonresponders. Averaged across samples, CD8+ T cells carried more expanded clones than CD4+ did.

Comment on this clone: Antigen: not known.

The repertoire was sequenced with immunoSEQ multiplex PCR; TCRdb's copy has only in-frame clones and lacks some. Of about 150,000 clones detected, under 95% appear once; the ten largest clones hold about 0.31%. The CDR3 sequence is 15 residues long. Germline values: CDR1 SGHNT, CDR2 YYREEE (reference sequence). Trimming removed 0 bases from V and 0 bases from J, with 7 bases in between. The TCR comes from an adult with an advanced solid tumor such as melanoma, head and neck, liver or kidney cancer. The starting material was CD4+ or CD8+ T cells sorted from blood, obtained in a trial of the OX40 agonist ivuxolimab. The chain carries TRBV5-4 and TRBJ2-1; D remains ambiguous. The CDR3 nucleotides are TGTGCCAGCAGCTTGGACCCGAGCTCCTACAATGAGCAGTTCTTC. Encoded protein: CASSLDPSSYNEQFF.